Below, 13 T cell receptor beta chains from the same sample are listed, as sequenced in a study of T cells in Graves' hyperthyroidism and ophthalmopathy. Authors of the study amplified TCR beta CDR3 regions from RNA transcripts. When the TCR CDR3 underwent first-round RT-PCR, the HTBI primer set was used. One entry per CDR3 protein results from TCRdb running MiXCR on the multiplex PCR reads. The sample carries 560,000 or so distinct CDR3 sequences, about half recorded once. Sequencing was performed on peripheral blood or thyroid tissue (not recorded which). The receptors here all came from a woman aged 18 to 35 with Graves' hyperthyroidism.

This clonotype was counted many times. This chain joins TRBV7-2 and TRBJ1-1, with unresolved D. Trimming took 5 bases from V and 0 from J, leaving 7 bases between them. This CDR3 is built from 13 residues. Germline V lookup: CDR1 SGHTA, CDR2 FQGNSA. Here the CDR3 reads CASSQAVNTEAFF. In nucleotides, the CDR3 is TGTGCCAGCAGCCAAGCTGTGAACACTGAAGCTTTCTTT.

The table lists this clonotype with a few counts. This rearrangement joins TRBV20-1 to TRBJ2-7; D not certain. CDR1 is DFQATT and CDR2 is SNEGSKA in the germline V gene (reference sequence). V gave up 3 bases and J gave up 5 bases, with 14 bases separating them. This CDR3 has 13 residues. The CDR3 bases are TGCAGTGCTAGTCCTGACCCCGGCAACGAGCAGTACTTC. It codes for CSASPDPGNEQYF.

This clonotype was observed at least ten times. The V and J genes are TRBV7-2 and TRBJ1-2; 7 positions agree with TRBD1. CDR1 and CDR2 (germline): SGHTA, FQGNSA. J gave up 7 bases and V 1 base, and 3 bases lay outside the gene matches. This CDR3 contains 13 residues. The CDR3 nucleotides are TGTGCCAGCAGCTTAGGACAGGGTCGTGGCTACACCTTC. Protein sequence: CASSLGQGRGYTF.

This clonotype appeared a few times. The chain employs TRBV20-1 and TRBJ1-4; D unresolved. Deletions cut 1 base from V and 8 bases from J, with 14 bases between. CDR3 length: 14 residues. Germline values: CDR1 DFQATT, CDR2 SNEGSKA (reference sequence). CDR3 amino acids: CSARGWEDGEKLFF. The CDR3 coding sequence is TGCAGTGCTAGAGGTTGGGAAGATGGGGAAAAACTGTTTTTT.

A few counts support this clonotype. Given a much more abundant clone one base away, this may be a read error. V gene TRBV4-1 combines with J gene TRBJ2-7; 10 bases align to TRBD1. The CDR3 spans 14 residues. Germline-derived CDR1 and CDR2 are MGHRA and YSYEKL. The junction had 1 base not matched to a gene; V was cut back by 3 bases and J by 2 bases. The CDR3 sequence: CASSHGQGAYEQYF. CDR3 DNA sequence: TGCGCCAGCAGCCATGGACAGGGGGCCTACGAGCAGTACTTC.

About this clonotype itself: The junction departs from germline at one end; a sequencing error may be responsible. V and J are TRBV10-3 and TRBJ2-6, with TRBD2 as a possible D gene (5 bases). Per germline, CDR1 ENHRY and CDR2 SYGVKD. The CDR3 covers 16 residues. CDR3 DNA: TGTGCCAGCAGTGAGTCAGCTAGCCCCGGGGCCAACGTCCTGACTTTC. Protein: CASSESASPGANVLTF.

The rearrangement links TRBV25-1 to TRBJ2-6, with TRBD1 identical over 8 bases. J gave up 2 bases and V 3 bases, and 6 bases lay outside the gene matches. This CDR3 spans 17 amino acids. The germline gives CDR1 MGHDK, CDR2 SYGVNS. CDR3 sequence: CASSEDRVLAGANVLTF. In nucleotides, the CDR3 is TGTGCCAGCAGTGAGGACAGGGTGCTGGCTGGGGCCAACGTCCTGACTTTC.

This clonotype appeared a few times. An end of the junction differs from the germline gene, which may be a read error. The DNA of the CDR3 is TGTGCCATCAGTGATCCTCCCGGGATGGCCCGGGAGACCCAGCACTTC. Protein product: CAISDPPGMARETQHF. This chain links TRBV10-3 with TRBJ2-5; tentatively, D is TRBD2 (6 bases). Germline V gene data show CDR1 as ENHRY and CDR2 as SYGVKD. The CDR3 has 16 residues.

This clonotype was observed at least ten times. CDR3 nucleotide sequence: TGCAGCGTTGAAGAAGCGAGCGGGGGGAACACTGAAGCTTTCTTT. Translation: CSVEEASGGNTEAFF. The J gene is TRBJ1-1, the V gene TRBV29-1, with D possibly TRBD1 on 5 matching bases. The germline V and J ends were trimmed by 0 bases and 1 base, with 12 bases remaining between them. The CDR3 is made up of 15 amino acids. The germline V gene has CDR1 SQVTM and CDR2 ANQGSEA. Full variable domain (remainder filled in from reference TRBV29-1 and TRBJ1-1): SAVISQKPSRDICQRGTSLTIQCQVDSQVTMMFWYRQQPGQSLTLIATANQGSEATYESGFVIDKFPISRPNLTFSTLTVSNMSPEDSSIYLCSVEEASGGNTEAFFGQGTRLTVV.

This clonotype was counted many times. The chain combines TRBV7-8 with TRBJ1-3; 7 bases fit TRBD1. Per germline, CDR1 SGHVS and CDR2 FQNEAQ. The J segment lost 9 bases and the V segment lost 5 bases, leaving 7 bases of the junction unmatched. The CDR3 spans 13 residues. CDR3 amino acids: CASSQGDLGTIYF. As DNA, the CDR3 is TGTGCCAGCAGCCAGGGGGACTTAGGCACCATATATTTT.

A few counts support this clonotype. The genes are TRBV5-1 and TRBJ2-7; TRBD1 might be the D (6 bases). CDR1 is SGHRS, CDR2 YFSETQ, per germline. V was pared by 1 base and J by 7 bases, with 12 bases between. The CDR3 sequence is 13 residues long. CDR3 DNA sequence: TGCGCCAGCAGCTTGACCAGGGGTGAGGAGCAGTACTTC. This encodes CASSLTRGEEQYF. Together with reference TRBV5-1 and TRBJ2-7, the CDR3 gives the full variable domain: KAGVTQTPRYLIKTRGQQVTLSCSPISGHRSVSWYQQTPGQGLQFLFEYFSETQRNKGNFPGRFSGRQFSNSRSEMNVSTLELGDSALYLCASSLTRGEEQYFGPGTRLTVT.

This sequence joins TRBV2 and TRBJ1-1; TRBD1 is a possible D gene (5 bases). CDR1 and CDR2 (germline): SNHLY, FYNNEI. V was cut by 10 bases and J by 7 bases, with 13 bases left in between. This CDR3 comprises 11 residues. CDR3: CATETADEAFF. In nucleotides, the CDR3 is TGTGCCACCGAGACAGCGGATGAAGCTTTCTTT.

For this clonotype: This may stem from a read error, because a much larger clone lies one nucleotide away. The chain uses TRBV24-1 and TRBJ1-1; 8 bases are shared with TRBD1. Looked up from germline, CDR1 is KGHDR and CDR2 is SFDVKD. The CDR3 length is 13 residues. V lost 11 bases to trimming and J lost 8 bases; unmatched junction nucleotides: 12. The CDR3 spells CASINTGTGEAFF. CDR3 sequence (DNA): TGTGCCAGCATCAATACCGGGACAGGAGAAGCTTTCTTT.